One TCR beta chain is described in this entry. Its recognized antigen is unknown. No base qualities exist here, and no much larger clone lies one base off it. Each donor gave one peripheral blood draw, averaging approximately 110 mL, which was collected into heparinised tubes. A BD FACSAria II was used to sort naive, central memory, regulatory and stem cell-like memory CD4+ T cells with a panel that included CD45RO, CCR7, CD25, CD127, CD95 and CD27. Every sorted population had a purity above 98%. PBMCs were isolated immediately by Lymphoprep density gradient centrifugation and stained directly without culture. To minimize batch effects, samples were stained and sorted in pairs, one healthy donor with one patient per experiment. The data derive from a study of beta chain features in type 1 diabetes (dated 2018 in TCRdb). About the full investigation: Patients and healthy donors did not differ in mean age, gender distribution, total cell number or subset yield. Across all samples, approximately 98,000,000 sorted cells were examined, and cell number per subset correlated strongly with RNA yield. The study compared the TCRB repertoires of sorted circulating CD4+ T cell subsets in recently diagnosed type 1 diabetes patients with those in matched healthy donors. Naive and central memory subsets were obtained from all 30 or so donors, but regulatory and stem cell-like memory subsets were isolated from only 8 patients and about 8 healthy donors.

The full study reports these points: Naive, central memory and regulatory TCRB repertoires appeared to be more alike among patients than among healthy donors. Fewer insertions and more nucleotide deletions at VDJ recombination sites were observed in patients with type 1 diabetes, implying thymic rearrangement abnormalities. Sequencing cDNA rather than genomic DNA could over-represent highly expressing activated cells, although activation and CD3 levels did not differ between groups. Shorter templates might be favored by PCR, yet because patient and control samples were amplified and corrected together, any such skew would affect both groups equally. Type 1 diabetes patients showed a moderate but significant shortening of TCRB CDR3 length in all four CD4+ subsets. Only small numbers of individuals were included in the HLA sub-analyses, which left unresolved whether HLA type had any influence on TCRB rearrangement.

All of the isolated RNA was reverse transcribed with the High Capacity cDNA Reverse Transcription Kit, so expressed TCRB transcripts were sequenced. Deep immunoSEQ sequencing was performed on naive, central memory and regulatory T cell samples, with an average of about 3.6 million total reads per sample. Sorted cells were lysed in RLT buffer, and RNA was extracted using DNase-treated RNeasy Micro or Mini kits according to cell number. To prevent cross-contamination, every cell subset was processed on its own, while patient and healthy donor samples were processed together. The immunoSEQ multiplex PCR was used to amplify TCRB sequences from cDNA, yielding 87-bp fragments that span the CDR3 region. Amplicons were sequenced on the Illumina HiSeq platform. The study's processing was this. Synthetic template baselines were used to correct PCR bias computationally, reads within Hamming distance 2 were collapsed together, and singletons that could not be merged were discarded. Reads were aligned against IMGT so that V, D and J genes, CDR3 length and insertions or deletions at six rearrangement sites could be assigned. Within each subset, clonotype counts were normalized to sorted cell number, and only after that were true diversity and Gini coefficients computed with the tcR R package. The overlap coefficient, calculated on TCRB nucleotide sequences, was used to quantify repertoire sharing. As a proxy for the pre-selection repertoire, out-of-frame TCRB sequences from naive cells were analyzed. TCRdb provides this immuneACCESS table in a form limited to in-frame rearrangements. Some clones are lacking; in checked studies, under half of them reflect an unresolved V gene, and why the rest are absent is not known. D and trimming were read from the DNA, whereas the V and J calls and clone size are those reported in that table. Here the sample has under 300,000 clones; 11% to 15% occur a single time. The top ten hold just under 0.02% of the sample.

CDR1 is given as KGHSH and CDR2 as LQKENI, both from the germline V gene. Its CDR3 holds 16 amino acids, cysteine through phenylalanine. The kept DNA is CDR3 alone, 48 bases in frame from the first base. The V and J ends are trimmed by 3 bases and 3 bases, leaving 18 bases between them. The clonotype was recovered from a man aged 25-45 years with type 1 diabetes. The sample consisted of naive CD4+ T cells from blood. In the paper's terms, the cell subset or site label means: true naive CD4+ T cells. The chain is assembled from TRBV18 and TRBJ2-7; the D gene is possibly TRBD2, with 6 bases matching. CDR3 region: CASSPGGKNVLYEQYF. The base sequence is TGTGCCAGCTCACCGGGGGGAAAAAACGTCCTCTACGAGCAGTACTTC.